The source of this T cell receptor beta chain is a study of identical twins. Turning to this clonotype: Its cognate antigen is unknown.

The V end was cut by 1 base, the J end by 2 bases, with 11 bases between. This CDR3 has 14 residues. Germline V gene data show CDR1 as DFQATT and CDR2 as SNEGSKA (reference sequence). TCRdb itself ran the 5' RACE reads through MiXCR, one entry per CDR3 protein. The sample has more than 1.5 million distinct CDR3 sequences, about 30% seen once. Donors were all healthy Caucasians. Findings of the study overall: High-abundance cord blood beta clonotypes had fewer insertions; memory repertoires showed none. Cross-sectional statistical analysis, not tracking of the same donors, underpinned the conclusions. Those out-of-frame alpha sequences shared by twins showed an excess of low generation probability.

The chain carries TRBV20-1 and TRBJ1-1; no definite D call. The receptor comes from a newborn girl in good health. The specimen was cord blood. Here the CDR3 reads CSARAWSRNTEAFF. CDR3 nucleotide sequence: TGCAGTGCTAGAGCCTGGAGTAGAAACACTGAAGCTTTCTTT.